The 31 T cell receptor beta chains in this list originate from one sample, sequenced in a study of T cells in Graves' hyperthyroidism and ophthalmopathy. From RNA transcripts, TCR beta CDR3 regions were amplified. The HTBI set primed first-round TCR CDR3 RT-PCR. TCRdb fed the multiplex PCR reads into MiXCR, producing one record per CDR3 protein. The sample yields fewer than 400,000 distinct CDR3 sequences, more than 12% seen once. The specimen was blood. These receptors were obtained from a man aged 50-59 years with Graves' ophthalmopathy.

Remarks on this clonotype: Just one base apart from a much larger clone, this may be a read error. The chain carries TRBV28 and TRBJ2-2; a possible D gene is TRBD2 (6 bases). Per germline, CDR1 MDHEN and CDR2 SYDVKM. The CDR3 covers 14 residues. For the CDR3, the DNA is TGTGCCAGCACCGCCTTAGCGGTAACCGGGGAGCTGGTTTTT. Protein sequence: CASTALAVTGELVF.

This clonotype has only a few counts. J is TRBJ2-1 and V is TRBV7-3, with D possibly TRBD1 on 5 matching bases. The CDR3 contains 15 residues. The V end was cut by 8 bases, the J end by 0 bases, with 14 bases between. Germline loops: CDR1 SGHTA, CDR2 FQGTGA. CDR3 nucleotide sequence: TGTGCCAGCTCCCAACGACAGAGCTCCTACAATGAGCAGTTCTTC. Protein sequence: CASSQRQSSYNEQFF.

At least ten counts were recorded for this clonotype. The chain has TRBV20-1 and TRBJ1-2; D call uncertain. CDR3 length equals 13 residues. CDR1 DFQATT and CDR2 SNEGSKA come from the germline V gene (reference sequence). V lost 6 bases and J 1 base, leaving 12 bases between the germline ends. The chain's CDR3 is CSAQETNNYGYTF. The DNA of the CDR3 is TGCAGTGCCCAGGAGACCAATAACTATGGCTACACCTTC.

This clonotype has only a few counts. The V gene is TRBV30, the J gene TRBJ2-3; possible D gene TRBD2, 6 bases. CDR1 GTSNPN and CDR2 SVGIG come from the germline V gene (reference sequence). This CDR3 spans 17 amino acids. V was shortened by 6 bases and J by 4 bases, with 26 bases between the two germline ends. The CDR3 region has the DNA TGTGCCTGTGAGGACCCGCCGACTAGTTTGGTTGCAGATACGCAGTATTTT. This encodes CACEDPPTSLVADTQYF. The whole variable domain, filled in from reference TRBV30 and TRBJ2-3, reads SQTIHQWPATLVQPVGSPLSLECTVEGTSNPNLYWYRQAAGRGLQLLFYSVGIGQISSEVPQNLSASRPQDRQFILSSKKLLLSDSGFYLCACEDPPTSLVADTQYFGPGTRLTVL.

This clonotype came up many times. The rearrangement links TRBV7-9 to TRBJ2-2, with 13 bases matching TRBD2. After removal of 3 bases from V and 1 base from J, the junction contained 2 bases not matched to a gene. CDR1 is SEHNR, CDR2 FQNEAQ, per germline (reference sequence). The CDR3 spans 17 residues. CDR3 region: CASSFGTSGVNTGELFF. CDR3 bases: TGTGCCAGCAGCTTCGGGACTAGCGGGGTGAACACCGGGGAGCTGTTTTTT.

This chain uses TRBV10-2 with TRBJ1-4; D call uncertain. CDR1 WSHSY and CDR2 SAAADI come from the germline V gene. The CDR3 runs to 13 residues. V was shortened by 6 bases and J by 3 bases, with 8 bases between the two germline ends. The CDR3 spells CASRDGANEKLFF. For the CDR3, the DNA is TGCGCCAGCAGAGACGGAGCTAATGAAAAACTGTTTTTT.

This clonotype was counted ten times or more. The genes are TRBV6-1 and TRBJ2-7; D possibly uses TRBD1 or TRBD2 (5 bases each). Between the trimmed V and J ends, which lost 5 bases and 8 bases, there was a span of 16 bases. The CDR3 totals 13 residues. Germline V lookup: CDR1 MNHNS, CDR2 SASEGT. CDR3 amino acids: CASSYGSRGQQYF. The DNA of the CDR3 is TGTGCCAGCAGTTATGGGTCTCGGGGACAGCAGTACTTC.

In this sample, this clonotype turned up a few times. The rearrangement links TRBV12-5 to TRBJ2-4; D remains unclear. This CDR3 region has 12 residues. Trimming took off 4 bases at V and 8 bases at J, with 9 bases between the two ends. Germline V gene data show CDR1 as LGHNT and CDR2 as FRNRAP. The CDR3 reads CASGSPLDIQYF. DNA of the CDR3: TGTGCTAGTGGTTCGCCATTGGACATTCAGTACTTC.

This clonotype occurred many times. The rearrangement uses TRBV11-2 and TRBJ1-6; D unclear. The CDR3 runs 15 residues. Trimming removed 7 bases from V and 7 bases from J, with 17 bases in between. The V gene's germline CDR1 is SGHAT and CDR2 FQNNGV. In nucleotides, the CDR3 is TGTGCCAGCACCAATTGGACGCCACTAAATTCACCCCTCCACTTT. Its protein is CASTNWTPLNSPLHF.

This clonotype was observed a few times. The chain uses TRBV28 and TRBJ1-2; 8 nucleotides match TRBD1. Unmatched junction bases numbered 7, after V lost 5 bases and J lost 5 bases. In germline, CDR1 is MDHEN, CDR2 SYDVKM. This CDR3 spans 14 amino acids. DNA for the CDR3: TGTGCCAGCAGTCCCGGACAGGGTTGGTATGGCTACACCTTC. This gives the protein CASSPGQGWYGYTF.

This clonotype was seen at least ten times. CDR3 region: CSARDVRGSGELFF. The CDR3 nucleotides read TGCAGTGCTAGAGATGTTCGGGGTTCCGGGGAGCTGTTTTTT. The chain carries TRBV20-1 and TRBJ2-2; D is possibly TRBD2 (5 bases). CDR3 length equals 14 residues. Trimming removed 0 bases from V and 6 bases from J, with 11 bases in between. Germline V gene lookup returns CDR1 DFQATT and CDR2 SNEGSKA (reference sequence).

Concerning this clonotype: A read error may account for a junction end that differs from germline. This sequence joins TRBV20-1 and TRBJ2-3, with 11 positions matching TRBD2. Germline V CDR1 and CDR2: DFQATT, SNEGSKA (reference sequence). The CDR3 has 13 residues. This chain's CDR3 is CSTSGRVLDTQYF. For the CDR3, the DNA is TGCAGTACTAGCGGGAGAGTGTTAGATACGCAGTATTTT.

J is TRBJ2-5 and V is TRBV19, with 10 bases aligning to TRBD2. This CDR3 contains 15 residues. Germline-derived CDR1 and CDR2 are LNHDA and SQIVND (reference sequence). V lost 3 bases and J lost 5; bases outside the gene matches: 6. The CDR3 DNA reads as TGTGCCAGTAGTATCACGAGCGGGAGGGGGGAGACCCAGTACTTC. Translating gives CASSITSGRGETQYF.

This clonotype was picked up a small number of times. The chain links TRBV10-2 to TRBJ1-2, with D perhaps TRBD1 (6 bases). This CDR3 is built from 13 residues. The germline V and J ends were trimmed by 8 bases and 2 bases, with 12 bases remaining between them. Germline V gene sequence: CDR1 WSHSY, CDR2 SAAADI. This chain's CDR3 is CASSGQINYGYTF. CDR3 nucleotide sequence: TGCGCCAGCTCCGGACAGATAAACTATGGCTACACCTTC.

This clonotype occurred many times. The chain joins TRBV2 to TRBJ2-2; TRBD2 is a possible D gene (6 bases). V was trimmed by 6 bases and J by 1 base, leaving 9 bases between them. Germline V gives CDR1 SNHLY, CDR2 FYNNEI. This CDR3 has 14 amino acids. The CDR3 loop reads CASREGRNTGELFF. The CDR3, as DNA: TGTGCCAGCAGGGAGGGCCGGAACACCGGGGAGCTGTTTTTT.

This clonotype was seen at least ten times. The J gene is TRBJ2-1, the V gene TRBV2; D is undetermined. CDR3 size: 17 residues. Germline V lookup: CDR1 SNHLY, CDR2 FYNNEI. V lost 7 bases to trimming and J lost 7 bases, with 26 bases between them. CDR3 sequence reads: CASKIFPAPDVLNEQFF. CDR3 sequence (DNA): TGTGCCAGCAAGATTTTCCCGGCGCCTGATGTGCTTAATGAGCAGTTCTTC. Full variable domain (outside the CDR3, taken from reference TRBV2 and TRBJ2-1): EPEVTQTPSHQVTQMGQEVILRCVPISNHLYFYWYRQILGQKVEFLVSFYNNEISEKSEIFDDQFSVERPDGSNFTLKIRSTKLEDSAMYFCASKIFPAPDVLNEQFFGPGTRLTVL.

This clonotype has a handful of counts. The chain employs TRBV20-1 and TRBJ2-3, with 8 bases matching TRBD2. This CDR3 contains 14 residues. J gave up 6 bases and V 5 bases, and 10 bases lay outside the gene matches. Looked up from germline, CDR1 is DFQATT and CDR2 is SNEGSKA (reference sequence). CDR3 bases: TGCAGTGCTGACCTCGGGAGGGCCGTTGATACGCAGTATTTT. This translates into CSADLGRAVDTQYF.

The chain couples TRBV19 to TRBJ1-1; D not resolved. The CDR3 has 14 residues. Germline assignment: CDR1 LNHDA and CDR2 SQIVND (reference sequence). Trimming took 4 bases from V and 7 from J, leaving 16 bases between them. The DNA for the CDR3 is TGTGCCAGTAGTACCAAACAAATGTTGGGTGAAGCTTTCTTT. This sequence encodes CASSTKQMLGEAFF.

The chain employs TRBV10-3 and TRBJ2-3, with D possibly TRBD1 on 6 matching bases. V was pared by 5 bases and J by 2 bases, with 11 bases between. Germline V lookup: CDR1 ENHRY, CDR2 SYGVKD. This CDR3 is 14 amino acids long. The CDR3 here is CAISIRDTTDTQYF. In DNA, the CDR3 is TGTGCCATCAGTATACGGGACACCACAGATACGCAGTATTTT.

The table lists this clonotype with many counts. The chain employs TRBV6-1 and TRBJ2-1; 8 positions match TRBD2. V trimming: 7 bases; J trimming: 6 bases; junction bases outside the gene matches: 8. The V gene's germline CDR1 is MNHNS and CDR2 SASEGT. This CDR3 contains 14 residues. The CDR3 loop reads CASTLRGGTNEQFF. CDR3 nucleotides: TGTGCCAGCACCCTCCGGGGGGGGACCAATGAGCAGTTCTTC.

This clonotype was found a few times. CDR3 region: CASSIWTVSDTQYF. The CDR3 DNA reads as TGTGCCAGTAGTATCTGGACAGTCTCCGATACGCAGTATTTT. The rearrangement links TRBV19 to TRBJ2-3; D might be TRBD1 (6 bases). The CDR3 spans 14 residues. Germline V gene lookup returns CDR1 LNHDA and CDR2 SQIVND (reference sequence). Trimming left V 3 bases short and J 6 bases short, with 13 bases between.

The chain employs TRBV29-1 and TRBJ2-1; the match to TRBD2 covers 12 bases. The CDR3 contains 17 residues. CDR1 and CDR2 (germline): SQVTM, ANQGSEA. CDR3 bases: TGCAGTGTGGGACTGGACCTACTAGCGGGAGGTGACAATGAGCAGTTCTTC. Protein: CSVGLDLLAGGDNEQFF.

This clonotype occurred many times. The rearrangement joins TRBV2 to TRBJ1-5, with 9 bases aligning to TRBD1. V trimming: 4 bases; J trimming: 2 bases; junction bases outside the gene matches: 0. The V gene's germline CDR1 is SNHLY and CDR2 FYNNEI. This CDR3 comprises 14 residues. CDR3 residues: CASSGTGGNQPQHF. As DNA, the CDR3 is TGTGCCAGCAGTGGGACAGGGGGCAATCAGCCCCAGCATTTT. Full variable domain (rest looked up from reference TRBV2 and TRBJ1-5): EPEVTQTPSHQVTQMGQEVILRCVPISNHLYFYWYRQILGQKVEFLVSFYNNEISEKSEIFDDQFSVERPDGSNFTLKIRSTKLEDSAMYFCASSGTGGNQPQHFGDGTRLSIL.

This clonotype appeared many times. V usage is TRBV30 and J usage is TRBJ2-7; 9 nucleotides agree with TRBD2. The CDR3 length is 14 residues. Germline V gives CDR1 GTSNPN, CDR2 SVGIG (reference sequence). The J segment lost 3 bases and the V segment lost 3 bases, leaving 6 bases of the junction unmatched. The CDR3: CAWRGSGGSYEQYF. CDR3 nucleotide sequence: TGTGCCTGGAGAGGTAGCGGGGGAAGCTACGAGCAGTACTTC.

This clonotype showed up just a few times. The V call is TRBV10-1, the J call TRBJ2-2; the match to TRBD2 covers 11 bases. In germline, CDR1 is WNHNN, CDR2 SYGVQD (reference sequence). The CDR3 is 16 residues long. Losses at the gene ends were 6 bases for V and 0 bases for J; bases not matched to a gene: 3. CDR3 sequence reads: CASRLAGGPNTGELFF. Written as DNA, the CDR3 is TGCGCCAGCAGATTAGCGGGAGGGCCGAACACCGGGGAGCTGTTTTTT.

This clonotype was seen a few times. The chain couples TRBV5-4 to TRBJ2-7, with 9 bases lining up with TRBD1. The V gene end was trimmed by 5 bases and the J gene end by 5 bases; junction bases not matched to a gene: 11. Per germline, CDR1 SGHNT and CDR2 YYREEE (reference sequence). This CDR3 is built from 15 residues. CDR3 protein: CASRSGTGNIHEQYF. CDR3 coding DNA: TGTGCCAGCAGATCGGGGACAGGGAATATCCACGAGCAGTACTTC.

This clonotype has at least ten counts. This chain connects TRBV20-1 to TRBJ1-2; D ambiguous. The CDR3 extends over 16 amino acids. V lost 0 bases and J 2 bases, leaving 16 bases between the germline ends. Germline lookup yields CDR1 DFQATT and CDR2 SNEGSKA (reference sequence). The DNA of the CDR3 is TGCAGTGCTAGAGATCATAGGACTCCTCGGAACTATGGCTACACCTTC. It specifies CSARDHRTPRNYGYTF.

The CDR3 coding sequence is TGCGCCAGCAGCTTAAGACAGGGGGCTGGGAGCAATGAGCAGTTCTTC. Protein: CASSLRQGAGSNEQFF. The chain has TRBV5-1 and TRBJ2-1, with TRBD1 identical over 10 bases. The CDR3 length is 16 residues. Germline V CDR1 and CDR2: SGHRS, YFSETQ. V lost 2 bases and J lost 6; bases outside the gene matches: 8.

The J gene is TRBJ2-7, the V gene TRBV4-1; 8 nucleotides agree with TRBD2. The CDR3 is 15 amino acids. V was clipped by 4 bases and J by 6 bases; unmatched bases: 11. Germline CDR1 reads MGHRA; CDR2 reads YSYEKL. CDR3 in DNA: TGCGCCAGCAGCCGCACTCGACTAGCGTCGACCGAGCAGTACTTC. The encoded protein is CASSRTRLASTEQYF.

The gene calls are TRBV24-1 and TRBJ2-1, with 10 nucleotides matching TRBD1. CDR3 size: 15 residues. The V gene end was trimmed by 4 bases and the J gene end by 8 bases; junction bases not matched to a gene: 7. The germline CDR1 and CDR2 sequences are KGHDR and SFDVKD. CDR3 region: CATSDYGQGVYEQFF. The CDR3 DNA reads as TGTGCCACCAGTGACTACGGACAGGGGGTCTATGAGCAGTTCTTC.

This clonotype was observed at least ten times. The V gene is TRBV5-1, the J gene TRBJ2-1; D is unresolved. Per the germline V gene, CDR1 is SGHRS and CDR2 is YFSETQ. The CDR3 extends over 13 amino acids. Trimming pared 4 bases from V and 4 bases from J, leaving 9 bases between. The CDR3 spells CASSPNTYNEQFF. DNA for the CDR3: TGCGCCAGCAGCCCGAACACTTACAATGAGCAGTTCTTC. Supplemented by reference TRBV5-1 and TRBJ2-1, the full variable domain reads KAGVTQTPRYLIKTRGQQVTLSCSPISGHRSVSWYQQTPGQGLQFLFEYFSETQRNKGNFPGRFSGRQFSNSRSEMNVSTLELGDSALYLCASSPNTYNEQFFGPGTRLTVL.